The 5 T cell receptor beta chains listed next were all sequenced from one sample in a study of T-cell reconstitution after alpha-beta-depleted transplantation in children. Preparing the TCRbeta library involved the use of unique molecular identifiers. In TCRdb, the PCR reads were re-called with MiXCR into one record per CDR3 protein. The repertoire includes about 300,000 distinct CDR3 sequences, around 9.1% of them detected once, and approximately 7.6% sits in the top ten. The starting material was PBMCs, obtained before TCRalphabeta/CD19-depleted stem cell transplant. All receptors come from a boy under two years old with acute myeloid leukemia, due to receive a stem cell transplant.

The table lists this clonotype with many counts. V is TRBV12-3 or TRBV12-4 and J is TRBJ2-5; D is uncertain. Trimming shortened V by 1 base and J by 2 bases, and 11 bases separated the two germline ends. This CDR3 spans 15 amino acids. The chain's CDR3 is CASSLGYRDQETQYF. Written as DNA, the CDR3 is TGTGCCAGCAGTTTAGGATATAGGGATCAAGAGACCCAGTACTTC.

The chain links TRBV5-7 to TRBJ2-5; D gene uncertain. TRBV5-7 falls under the ORF class, with uncertain function. This CDR3 has 15 amino acids. Trimming shortened V by 1 base and J by 4 bases, and 14 bases separated the two germline ends. The CDR3 DNA reads as TGTGCCAGCAGCTTGATAGGGTCAGGACGAGAGACCCAGTACTTC. Residues: CASSLIGSGRETQYF.

This clonotype appeared a few times. The chain carries TRBV6-6 and TRBJ1-2; D gene unclear. The V end was cut by 2 bases, the J end by 0 bases, with 4 bases between. Germline V gene lookup returns CDR1 MNHNY and CDR2 SVGAGI (reference sequence). The CDR3 sequence is 13 residues long. The CDR3 DNA is TGTGCCAGCAGTTACGTCACTAACTATGGCTACACCTTC. It specifies CASSYVTNYGYTF.

In its sample, this clonotype was seen many times. The germline gene is not matched at one end of the junction; a read error may be the cause. The chain recombines TRBV9 with TRBJ2-7, with a weak D call TRBD2 (5 bases). There are 15 residues in the CDR3. Germline V lookup: CDR1 SGDLS, CDR2 YYNGEE. CDR3 coding DNA: TGTGTCAGCAGCGTATCGGGGTCCTCAAACTACGAGCAGTACTTC. It codes for CVSSVSGSSNYEQYF.

In regard to this clonotype: This may arise from a read error, as a much more abundant clone is one base away. This chain links TRBV2 with TRBJ2-7; tentative D call: TRBD2 (5 bases). The CDR3 length is 13 residues. Germline V gives CDR1 SNHLY, CDR2 FYNNEI. CDR3 DNA: TGTGCCAGCAGTGATCCGGGATCCTACGAGCAGTGCTTC. It specifies CASSDPGSYEQCF.